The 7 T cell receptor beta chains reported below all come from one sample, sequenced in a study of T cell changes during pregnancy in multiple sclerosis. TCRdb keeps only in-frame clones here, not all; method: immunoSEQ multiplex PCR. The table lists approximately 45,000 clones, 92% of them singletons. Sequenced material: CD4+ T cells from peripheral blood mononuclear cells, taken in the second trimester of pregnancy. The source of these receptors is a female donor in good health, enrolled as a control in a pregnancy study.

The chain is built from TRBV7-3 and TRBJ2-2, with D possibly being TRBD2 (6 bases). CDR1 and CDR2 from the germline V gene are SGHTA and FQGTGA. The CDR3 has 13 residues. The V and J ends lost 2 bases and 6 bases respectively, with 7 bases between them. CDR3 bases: TGTGCCAGCAGCTTAGGGGAGGCCGGGGAGCTGTTTTTT. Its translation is CASSLGEAGELFF.

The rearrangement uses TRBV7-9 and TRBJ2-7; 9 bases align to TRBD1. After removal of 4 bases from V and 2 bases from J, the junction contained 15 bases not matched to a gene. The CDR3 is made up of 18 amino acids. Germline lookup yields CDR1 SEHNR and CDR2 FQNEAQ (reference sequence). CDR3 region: CASSSAPPGTGRPYEQYF. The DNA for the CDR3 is TGTGCCAGCAGCTCCGCTCCGCCCGGGACAGGGAGGCCCTACGAGCAGTACTTC.

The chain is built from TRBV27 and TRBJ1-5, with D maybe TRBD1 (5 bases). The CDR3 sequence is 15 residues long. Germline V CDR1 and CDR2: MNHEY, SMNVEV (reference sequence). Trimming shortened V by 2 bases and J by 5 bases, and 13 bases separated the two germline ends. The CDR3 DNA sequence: TGTGCCAGCAGTTTAAACAGGCTGGGCCATCAGCCCCAGCATTTT. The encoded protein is CASSLNRLGHQPQHF.

The CDR3 here is CASSGGVAGFNTGELFF. CDR3 in DNA: TGTGCCAGCAGTGGTGGAGTAGCGGGGTTTAACACCGGGGAGCTGTTTTTT. The chain combines TRBV6-1 with TRBJ2-2, with 8 bases fitting TRBD2. CDR1 and CDR2 (germline): MNHNS, SASEGT. Trimming cost V 4 bases and J 2 bases; bases outside gene matches: 9. The CDR3 totals 17 residues.

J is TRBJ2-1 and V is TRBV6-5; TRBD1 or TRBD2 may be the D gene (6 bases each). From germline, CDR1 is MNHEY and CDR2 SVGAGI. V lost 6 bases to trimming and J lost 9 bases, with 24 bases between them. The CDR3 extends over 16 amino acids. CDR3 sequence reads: CASSYGGPSFVSEQFF. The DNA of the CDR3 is TGTGCCAGCAGCTACGGGGGCCCGTCGTTTGTGAGTGAGCAGTTCTTC.

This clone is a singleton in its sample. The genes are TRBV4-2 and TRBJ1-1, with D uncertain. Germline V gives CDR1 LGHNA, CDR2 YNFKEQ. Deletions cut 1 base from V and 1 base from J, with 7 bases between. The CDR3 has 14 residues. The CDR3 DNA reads TGTGCCAGCAGCCAAGGGACTGCGAACACTGAAGCTTTCTTT. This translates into CASSQGTANTEAFF.

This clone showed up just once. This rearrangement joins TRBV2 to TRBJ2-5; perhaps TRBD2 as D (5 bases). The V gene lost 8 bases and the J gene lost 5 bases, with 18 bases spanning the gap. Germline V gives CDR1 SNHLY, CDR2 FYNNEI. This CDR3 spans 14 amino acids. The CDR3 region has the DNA TGTGCCAGCGGAGACATCTCGGGGATGGAGACCCAGTACTTC. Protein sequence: CASGDISGMETQYF.